This T cell receptor beta chain was retrieved from a study of OX40 agonist ivuxolimab in advanced cancers. Regarding the research as a whole: Ivuxolimab was an agonistic, fully human IgG2 monoclonal antibody directed against OX40 (CD134), a costimulatory receptor. Partial responses occurred in three dose-escalation patients: two with cutaneous melanoma and one with hepatocellular carcinoma. Intravenous ivuxolimab was administered to patients every 2 weeks at six dose levels: 0.01, 0.1, 0.3, 1.5, 3 and 10 mg/kg. In the dose-escalation cohort, approximately 83% of patients were male, and the mean age was 60 years with a range of about 20 to 80. Patients were allowed to have had prior anti-PD-1, anti-PD-L1 or anti-CTLA-4 therapy, and less than 45% of the dose-escalation patients had previously received checkpoint inhibitors. The point of sequencing TCRbeta in the periphery was to test whether ivuxolimab changed TCR sequence diversity and drove clonal T-cell expansion. Among the approximately 54 dose-escalation patients, some 19 had hepatocellular carcinoma, 15 or so melanoma, 9 renal cell carcinoma and 9 head and neck cancer. The paper describes the monotherapy dose-escalation part (N = 52 patients) of the phase I trial of ivuxolimab.

In the case of this clone: It lacks a known antigen. It has no much larger one-base neighbor in the sample; base qualities were not kept.

The trial excluded patients who had a history of autoimmune disease or who were on systemic immunosuppression. Peripheral blood for TCR sequencing was collected from all dose cohorts at baseline, on cycle 4 day 1, and on cycle 7 day 1. Samples were obtained from an open-label, multicenter, first-in-human phase I dose-escalation trial of ivuxolimab. Adults with locally advanced or metastatic melanoma, renal cell, hepatocellular, or head and neck squamous cell carcinoma were enrolled in the trial. Before TCR sequencing, CD4+ T cells and CD8+ T cells from peripheral blood were sorted into separate populations. For sequencing of the TCRbeta CDR3 region, genomic DNA was extracted from the sorted cells. The immunoSEQ Assay was used to sequence the TCRbeta CDR3 regions. This is the immuneACCESS table as TCRdb keeps it, with only in-frame sequences that have V and J called. A part of the clones is gone; compared with another copy, unresolved V genes explain less than half, and the rest is unexplained. In all, the sample holds 150,000 to 190,000 clones, and roughly 94% of those were seen once. The top ten hold approximately 0.3% of the sample.

Spanning cysteine to phenylalanine, the CDR3 consists of 18 amino acids. This entry keeps only the CDR3 DNA: 54 bases, framed from base 1. V has 1 base trimmed and J has 6 bases trimmed; junction bases matching no gene number 10. As encoded in the germline V gene (reference sequence), CDR1 is LNHDA while CDR2 is SQIVND. Study-level results and caveats: At doses of 0.1 to 3.0 mg/kg, clonal expansion of both CD4+ and CD8+ blood T cells was observed from baseline to week 6. Low levels of normalized T-cell clonal expansion were also seen in some nonresponding patients. In partial responders in the 0.1-3.0 mg/kg groups, normalized peripheral clonal expansion was found to be among the lowest, especially among CD8+ T cells. After ivuxolimab, CD8+ T cells had more expanded clones than CD4+ T cells on average. Antigen specificity was not determined for the clonally expanded peripheral T cells.

The rearranged chain carries TRBV19 and TRBJ2-5, with 14 middle bases fitting TRBD2. This specimen consisted of CD4+ or CD8+ T cells sorted from blood, obtained in a trial of the OX40 agonist ivuxolimab. This sequence originates from an adult with an advanced solid tumor such as melanoma, head and neck, liver or kidney cancer. The CDR3 sequence is CASSIAQTSGRAGKTQYF. The DNA is as follows: TGTGCCAGTAGTATAGCCCAGACTAGCGGGAGGGCCGGGAAGACCCAGTACTTC.